This entry features one TCR beta chain sequence. This clonotype is judged medium-sized (0.01 to 0.1%). Its antigen has not been determined. No qualities accompany the bases; no much larger clone lies one base away. The library came from 5' RACE. The listed sequencing device is NextSeq 500. To allow correction of PCR and sequencing errors, the TCR library protocol tagged every TCR cDNA molecule with a unique molecular identifier. In the source study's methods: TCR identification, UMI-based error correction and CDR3 extraction were performed with Decombinator tools. TCRs above a frequency of 2 per 1,000, corresponding to the top 1% of the tumor frequency distribution, were defined as expanded. Expanded tumor TCRs were classed as regional if statistically deemed absent (corrected P<0.05) from at least one tumor region, otherwise ubiquitous. Each repertoire was subsampled 100 times to 5,000 TCRs, after which Renyi diversity was computed with the R vegan package. CDR3 similarity networks were constructed using string-kernel similarity of amino acid triplets, with links drawn between CDR3s whose pairwise similarity was above 0.82. TCRdb's own reprocessing of the public reads used fastp at Q25 and MiXCR and kept productive beta chains. Entries that share a CDR3 protein sequence are merged under the most common genes and DNA. TCRdb, not the authors, supplied the V and J calls. A total of some 8,000 distinct CDR3 sequences appear in this sample, roughly 9.6% of them only once. The leading ten clones occupy around 12% of the sample.

This entry comes from a study of spatial heterogeneity in lung cancer (dated by TCRdb to the late 2010s). Background on the whole study: Beta-chain transcripts were consistently detected in greater numbers than alpha-chain transcripts, which likely reflected higher beta-chain transcript abundance. A strong correlation was found between TCR transcript counts in tumor regions and a T cell transcriptional module score from matched bulk RNA-seq. In the raw uncorrected reads, each unique combination of TCR and UMI appeared more than ten times on average. TCR alpha and beta repertoires were quantitatively compared across multiple tumor regions, matched nontumor lung and blood in non-small cell lung cancer. The study linked features of the TCR repertoire to counts of nonsynonymous mutations, which were determined by whole-exome sequencing of tumor tissue. At surgery, hundreds of tumor regions, 63 to 70 matched nontumor lung samples and about 56 PBMC samples were TCR-sequenced for both alpha and beta chains.

This specimen's time point label, interpreted: sample taken at primary tumor resection. Samples were obtained from 65 to 90 patients with early-stage, untreated non-small cell lung cancer from the lung TRACERx cohort. Whole RNA extracted from tumor and nontumor lung tissue, or from cryopreserved PBMC samples, was used for TCR sequencing without cell sorting. Only patients for whom sufficient RNA was available from at least two tumor regions were selected for TCR sequencing. Tumor and adjacent nontumor lung specimens were reviewed by a lung pathologist before selection. V and J are trimmed by 5 bases and 7 bases, and the gene matches miss 6 bases of the junction. Counted from cysteine to phenylalanine, this CDR3 has 14 amino acids. This entry keeps only the CDR3 DNA: 42 bases, framed from base 1. In the germline V gene, CDR1 corresponds to SGHVS and CDR2 to FNYEAQ. General conclusions and limits of the study: Confirming at a functional level the hypothesis that regional TCRs recognize regional mutations was considered to require additional single-cell paired TCR alpha and beta sequencing. Counts of ubiquitous and regional expanded TCRs were found to correlate with counts of ubiquitous and regional nonsynonymous mutations, respectively. Estimated TCR-seq coverage of tumor T cells was only around 7% for alpha chains and around 13% for beta chains. The tumor nonsynonymous mutation count correlated with the number of expanded intratumoral alpha and beta TCRs.

The V gene is TRBV7-6 and the J gene is TRBJ2-2; 8 bases in the middle match TRBD1. The origin of this receptor is a male donor with early-stage non-small cell lung cancer. Here the sequenced sample was lung tumor tissue, taken at surgery. The nucleotide sequence reads TGTGCCAGCAGCGATCAGGGGGCAGTCGGGGAGCTGTTTTTT. It specifies CASSDQGAVGELFF.